This T cell receptor beta chain was observed in a study of blood T cells in healthy people across ages (dated by TCRdb to the mid-2010s). A note on the overall study: In model experiments, template switching captured about one uniquely barcoded TCR beta cDNA molecule for every two T cells. Using deep sequencing normalized with unique cDNA molecular identifiers, the study measured how TCR beta repertoire diversity changes with age. Four age groups were formed from the donors: young (average about 17 years), middle-aged (just under 40), aged (over 55) and long-lived (about 80). Two additional independent replicas of 1 million unique cDNA reads from the same blood draw were analyzed for two donors (one aged 18 to 30 and one aged 80 or older). To avoid experimental bias, donors of different ages were spread randomly across the sequencing lanes. General findings and caveats noted by the study authors: As age increased, observed TCR beta diversity per million T cells dropped in a roughly linear way, and a significant reduction was already evident by age roughly 40. Donor CMV infection status was unknown, potentially confounding age-related changes in expanded clonotypes. A strong correlation was found between observed TCR beta diversity and the percentage of naive T cells measured by flow cytometry. Estimates of total diversity based on one million sequenced T cells were regarded as lower bounds and as underestimates. The long-lived group showed more naive CD4+ T cells, fewer expanded clones and increased TCR diversity than the aged group, suggesting age selection. Because profiling used bulk unsorted PBMCs, naive and antigen-experienced compartments could not be compared conclusively.

The library relied on 5' RACE. TCRdb names Illumina HiSeq 2500 as the instrument used. A second PCR of about 6 to 11 cycles was run with a J-beta primer mix and a sample-barcoded 5' primer. Each TCR beta cDNA molecule received a unique molecular identifier from a template-switch 5' adaptor carrying 12 random nucleotides. Each sample yielded at least 3 million CDR3-containing paired-end reads. First-strand cDNA was synthesized from all RNA with the Mint cDNA synthesis kit, primed by a TRBC-specific oligonucleotide. All cDNA was treated with uracil-DNA glycosylase and then went through a first 18-cycle PCR with the universal primers M1SS and BC2_uni_R. The source study handled its data this way. Normalization of each sample was performed by random selection of 1 million high-quality reads, each carrying a distinct molecular identifier. Instead of being binned into consensus sequences, reads that shared molecular identifiers were thrown out. MiTCR, run with a Q25 quality threshold and the strictest error-elimination algorithm, handled CDR3 identification, clonotype clustering and error correction. A nonparametric unseen species model with Euler transformation was used to estimate lower-bound total TCR beta diversity. TCRdb reanalyzed the raw reads on its own, using fastp at Q25 for trimming and MiXCR for clone calling, and kept in-frame beta chains. Records with the same CDR3 protein are collapsed into one entry carrying the most frequent genes and DNA. The authors' filters were not applied to this entry. The sample includes around 1.1 million distinct CDR3 sequences, with under 40% observed a single time. The top ten hold roughly 13% of the sample.

There are 14 amino acids in the CDR3, from cysteine to phenylalanine inclusive. The kept DNA is CDR3 alone, 42 bases in frame from the first base. The germline V gene encodes CDR1 LGHNA and CDR2 YSLEER. The V end loses 0 bases and the J end loses 2 bases, and a stretch of 8 bases separates them. A word on this clonotype: No antigen is known for it. No clone much larger than this one lies a single base away; base qualities are absent.

Donors were about 36 systemically healthy Caucasian individuals from Russia aged about 6 to 100 years. Around 10 milliliters of peripheral blood were drawn from each donor into EDTA-treated Vacutainer tubes. PBMCs were isolated by Ficoll-Paque density-gradient centrifugation, with at least 7 million obtained per sample. Trizol reagent was used to extract total RNA from PBMCs, with at least 6 micrograms per sample. Naive CD45RAhigh/CD27high T cell percentages were measured by flow cytometry on a PBMC aliquot from every donor. Recombination joined TRBV4-3 with TRBJ2-7; confidence is insufficient to name the D gene. The TCR sequence derives from a man aged 18 to 29 in good health. Material for sequencing was blood. The nucleotide sequence is TGCGCCAGCAGCCAAGATCTGACGACCTACGAGCAGTACTTC. The resulting protein is CASSQDLTTYEQYF.